The rows below give T cell receptor beta chains drawn from one sample of a study of T cell repertoires in ileal Crohn's disease. Produced via immunoSEQ multiplex PCR; TCRdb's table is partial and in-frame only. Among some 60,000 clones, less than 90% were seen once, and the ten largest hold roughly 2%. Sample: ileal tissue. Receptors originate from an adult with Crohn's disease. Both conserved end residues are part of each CDR3. Fields, in order: V gene, J gene, D gene, clone size, CDR3 protein, CDR3 DNA. A D gene is named only where the DNA matches it firmly. Clone size, where shown, is once, few, many, or a class for clones that have expanded.

TRBV29-1	TRBJ1-1	NA	NA	CSVGAGSLTRNTEAFF	TGCAGCGTGGGCGCGGGGTCCCTTACTCGGAACACTGAAGCTTTCTTT
TRBV19	TRBJ2-3	NA	NA	CASEDRPSSTDTQYF	TGTGCCAGCGAAGACAGACCGTCTAGCACAGATACGCAGTATTTT
TRBV28	TRBJ1-6	TRBD1	NA	CASSGQGYSPLHF	TGTGCCAGCAGCGGACAGGGGTATTCACCCCTCCACTTT
TRBV19	TRBJ2-7	NA	NA	CASSILGGTAYEQYF	TGTGCCAGTAGTATCTTGGGCGGGACCGCCTACGAGCAGTACTTC
TRBV4-1	TRBJ1-2	NA	NA	CASSQGSGEANYGYTF	TGCGCCAGCAGCCAGGGCTCAGGGGAAGCTAACTATGGCTACACCTTC
TRBV5-4	TRBJ1-1	NA	NA	CASSLYSMNTEAFF	TGTGCCAGCAGCTTGTACTCCATGAACACTGAAGCTTTCTTT
TRBV6-5	TRBJ1-1	NA	NA	CASSFQQMNTEAFF	TGTGCCAGCAGTTTTCAACAGATGAACACTGAAGCTTTCTTT
TRBV5-1	TRBJ2-3	TRBD1	NA	CASSRSGQGGDTQYF	TGCGCCAGCAGCCGATCGGGACAGGGAGGGGATACGCAGTATTTT
TRBV7-9	TRBJ2-2	TRBD2	NA	CASSRATSGGAGELFF	TGTGCCAGCAGCCGCGCGACTAGCGGGGGGGCCGGGGAGCTGTTTTTT
TRBV27	TRBJ2-3	TRBD2	NA	CASSIQGGVTDTQYF	TGTGCCAGCAGTATCCAGGGAGGGGTCACAGATACGCAGTATTTT
TRBV5-1	TRBJ1-1	NA	NA	CASSFLTTNTEAFF	TGCGCCAGCAGCTTCCTCACAACGAACACTGAAGCTTTCTTT
TRBV7-9	TRBJ1-5	TRBD1	NA	CASSPAGTGNQPQHF	TGTGCCAGCAGCCCAGCCGGGACAGGGAATCAGCCCCAGCATTTT
TRBV18	TRBJ1-1	NA	NA	CASSPLDGGAFF	TGTGCCAGCTCACCCCTGGACGGAGGGGCTTTCTTT
TRBV2	TRBJ1-5	TRBD1	NA	CASSERGQGNDPQHF	TGTGCCAGCAGTGAAAGAGGACAGGGAAACGATCCCCAGCATTTT
TRBV6-5	TRBJ1-1	TRBD1	NA	CASSDRVFTEAFF	TGTGCCAGCAGTGACAGGGTTTTCACTGAAGCTTTCTTT
TRBV7-2	TRBJ1-2	TRBD1	NA	CASSIDRDYGYTF	TGTGCCAGCAGTATAGACAGGGACTATGGCTACACCTTC
TRBV4-3	TRBJ2-1	TRBD2	NA	CASSQYSSGLASYNEQFF	TGCGCCAGCAGCCAATATTCATCCGGACTAGCGTCCTACAATGAGCAGTTCTTC
TRBV7-2	TRBJ2-3	NA	once	CASSLRIQGADTQYF	TGTGCCAGCAGCTTAAGGATTCAGGGCGCAGATACGCAGTATTTT
TRBV11-3	TRBJ2-2	NA	few	CASSLRQGGTGELFF	TGTGCCAGCAGCTTAAGGCAGGGCGGAACCGGGGAGCTGTTTTTT
TRBV5-6	TRBJ1-5	NA	NA	CASSFRDTNQPQHF	TGTGCCAGCAGCTTCCGGGACACAAATCAGCCCCAGCATTTT
TRBV5-1	TRBJ2-4	TRBD2	NA	CASSLETSRAKNIQYF	TGCGCCAGCAGCTTGGAGACTAGCCGGGCCAAAAACATTCAGTACTTC
TRBV2	TRBJ2-3	NA	NA	CASSAFRTDTQYF	TGTGCCAGCAGTGCCTTCCGTACAGATACGCAGTATTTT